The subject of this entry is one T cell receptor beta chain. This sample was taken from a study of shared clonotypes between healthy human individuals. Naivety among CD8 cells was defined by CD45RO negativity and positive CCR7 selection, thereby excluding terminally differentiated effector memory CD45RA+ cells. The assay was immunoSEQ multiplex PCR, and TCRdb's table has in-frame clones only and misses some. The sample carries around 600,000 clones, roughly 95% recorded once. Germline lookup yields CDR1 SGDLS and CDR2 YYNGEE. There are 13 residues in the CDR3. Trimming pared 3 bases from V and 6 bases from J, leaving 10 bases between.

The receptor was isolated from a woman aged 25 to 39 in good health. The chain employs TRBV9 and TRBJ2-1; weak D call: TRBD2 (6 bases). What was sequenced was naive CD8+ T cells sorted from blood. In DNA form, the CDR3 reads TGTGCCAGCAGCGAGACTAGTCCCAATGAGCAGTTCTTC. This translates into CASSETSPNEQFF. The variable domain in full, with the rest retrieved from reference TRBV9 and TRBJ2-1, is DSGVTQTPKHLITATGQRVTLRCSPRSGDLSVYWYQQSLDQGLQFLIQYYNGEERAKGNILERFSAQQFPDLHSELNLSSLELGDSALYFCASSETSPNEQFFGPGTRLTVL.